The next 10 T cell receptor beta chains were all read from a single sample in a study of blood T cells in healthy people across ages. A J-beta primer mix and a sample-barcoded 5' primer were used in a second PCR of roughly 6 to 11 cycles. TCRdb re-called the 5' RACE reads through MiXCR, storing one row per CDR3 protein. The table records fewer than 700,000 distinct CDR3 sequences, around 38% of them present only once. Sequenced material: blood. These receptors originate from an elderly man in good health.

CDR3 coding DNA: TGCAGCGTTGAAATTTACGCTGAAGCTTTCTTT. Translating it yields CSVEIYAEAFF. The rearrangement uses TRBV29-1 and TRBJ1-1; D unresolved. CDR3 size: 11 residues. The V end lost 2 bases, the J end lost 6 bases, and 7 bases lay between the germline ends. Germline-derived CDR1 and CDR2 are SQVTM and ANQGSEA. The whole variable domain, filled in from reference TRBV29-1 and TRBJ1-1, reads SAVISQKPSRDICQRGTSLTIQCQVDSQVTMMFWYRQQPGQSLTLIATANQGSEATYESGFVIDKFPISRPNLTFSTLTVSNMSPEDSSIYLCSVEIYAEAFFGQGTRLTVV.

This clonotype has only one observation. The J gene is TRBJ2-7, the V gene TRBV12-3 or TRBV12-4, with 11 bases matching TRBD2. This CDR3 has 15 residues. With 4 bases clipped from V and 7 bases from J, the junction kept 9 bases outside the gene matches. CDR3 residues: CASSSTSGTNNEQYF. For the CDR3, the DNA is TGTGCCAGCAGTTCGACTAGCGGGACTAACAATGAGCAGTACTTC.

To note about this clonotype: Possible read error: a much larger clone is one base away. The chain joins TRBV24-1 to TRBJ2-1; 11 nucleotides align to TRBD2. The DNA end is a closer match to TRBJ2-7, so the J assignment may be wrong. Germline assignment: CDR1 KGHDR and CDR2 SFDVKD. The CDR3 runs to 17 residues. CDR3 sequence: CATSEGSGRASYNEQYF. CDR3 in DNA: TGTGCCACCAGTGAGGGTAGCGGGAGGGCCTCCTACAATGAGCAGTACTTC.

The chain carries TRBV20-1 and TRBJ2-5; D tentatively reads TRBD1 or TRBD2 (5 bases each). The last part of the DNA fits TRBJ2-7 better; the J call may be wrong. This CDR3 is built from 15 residues. Germline V gene sequence: CDR1 DFQATT, CDR2 SNEGSKA (reference sequence). The CDR3 DNA follows: TGCAGTGCGACCCCGCCGGGACCCATGGCCTACGAGCAGTACTTC. It is translated as CSATPPGPMAYEQYF.

The table lists this clonotype with many counts. Germline is not matched at one junction end, which may reflect a read error. V gene TRBV4-3 combines with J gene TRBJ2-3; D not resolved. Germline CDR1 is LGHNA and CDR2 is YSLEER. The CDR3 runs 11 residues. The CDR3: CASSQADTQYF. In nucleotides, the CDR3 is TGTGCCAGCAGCCAGGCAGATACGCAGTATTTT.

V is TRBV5-1 and J is TRBJ2-1; 10 nucleotides line up with TRBD1. Trimming removed 3 bases from V and 8 bases from J; junction bases left unmatched: 14. The CDR3 consists of 17 residues. Germline V gene sequence: CDR1 SGHRS, CDR2 YFSETQ. The chain's CDR3 is CASSYSRTGGSLDEQFF. The CDR3 bases are TGCGCCAGCAGCTACTCTAGGACAGGGGGTTCCCTCGATGAGCAGTTCTTC.

V and J are TRBV18 and TRBJ2-7, with 7 nucleotides matching TRBD1. Germline lookup yields CDR1 KGHSH and CDR2 LQKENI. The CDR3 extends over 18 amino acids. The V and J ends lost 3 bases and 0 bases, in that order; junction bases with no gene match: 14. The CDR3 sequence: CASSPYRGRNPASYEQYF. Here the CDR3 DNA reads TGTGCCAGCTCACCCTACAGGGGACGCAATCCCGCCTCCTACGAGCAGTACTTC.

This clonotype came up once. V usage is TRBV6-5 and J usage is TRBJ1-1, with D unresolved. The ends were cut back, 0 bases at V and 5 bases at J, with 13 bases in the middle. The CDR3 runs 15 residues. Germline CDR1 reads MNHEY; CDR2 reads SVGAGI. CDR3 residues: CASSYSRVDGTEAFF. DNA of the CDR3: TGTGCCAGCAGTTACTCAAGGGTTGATGGAACTGAAGCTTTCTTT.

This clonotype was picked up a small number of times. This rearrangement joins TRBV20-1 to TRBJ2-5; 13 bases map to TRBD2. V lost 2 bases, J lost 5 bases, and 5 bases stayed unmatched. CDR1 is DFQATT, CDR2 SNEGSKA, per germline (reference sequence). CDR3 length: 15 residues. The CDR3 DNA sequence: TGCAGTGCTAGAAACGGACTAGCGGGAGTTGAGACCCAGTACTTC. Encoded protein: CSARNGLAGVETQYF.

The chain is built from TRBV4-3 and TRBJ2-2; D is undetermined. Between the trimmed V and J ends, which lost 0 bases and 2 bases, there was a span of 7 bases. Germline V gives CDR1 LGHNA, CDR2 YSLEER. The CDR3 spans 15 residues. CDR3 in amino acids: CASSQDLFNTGELFF. The CDR3 nucleotides read TGCGCCAGCAGCCAAGACTTGTTTAACACCGGGGAGCTGTTTTTT.